This T cell receptor (beta chain) was profiled in a study of tumor-infiltrating lymphocytes in primary liver carcinoma. Study-wide points: With p = 0.039, the top-250-clone fraction in tumors significantly exceeded that in blood.

Starting from roughly 0.5 ug of total RNA, TCR beta cDNA was produced with a primer in the constant region. Libraries covering TCR beta were generated through three nested multiplex PCR rounds (using a slightly modified ARM-PCR). The two initial PCR rounds, approximately 10 cycles each, used TRBV1-TRBV30 forward and C-beta reverse primers. Each CDR3 protein gets one entry after TCRdb re-called the multiplex PCR reads with MiXCR. Seen here are tens of thousands of distinct CDR3 sequences, roughly 72% observed once, and the top ten hold 15% to 20%. The CDR3 has 15 amino acids. Germline V gene data show CDR1 as KGHSY and CDR2 as FQNENV. Total RNA and DNA came together from 20-30 mg of bulk tissue without cell sorting. Through surgical resection, the patients' primary liver carcinoma was treated. On this clonotype: No antigen is known for it. Mismatch with germline at one junction end may stem from a read error.

The sequenced sample consisted of liver tumor tissue from sampling region 1. The subset: tumor region T1, superior pole. The V gene is TRBV16, the J gene TRBJ1-5, with D unresolved. This clonotype was sampled from a man in his forties with primary liver carcinoma and hepatitis B virus infection. CDR3 sequence: CASSSGNSSNQPQHF. Written as DNA, the CDR3 is TGTGCCAGCAGCTCCGGCAACTCTAGCAATCAGCCCCAACATTTT.